The 25 T cell receptor beta chains listed next were all sequenced from one sample in a study of T cell responses to AZD1222 COVID-19 vaccine. Measured with immunoSEQ multiplex PCR; TCRdb has only the in-frame clones, and not every one. The data show 99,000 or so clones, around nine tenths seen once. The source material was peripheral blood, sampled on day 0 of AZD1222 vaccination. These receptors were taken from an adult in good health.

This chain uses TRBV5-1 with TRBJ2-2; possibly TRBD2 for D (6 bases). Looked up from germline, CDR1 is SGHRS and CDR2 is YFSETQ. The CDR3 is 17 amino acids. The V and J ends lost 4 bases and 2 bases respectively, with 18 bases between them. CDR3 coding DNA: TGCGCCAGCAGCAACACAGTAGGAGGGGCAAACACCGGGGAGCTGTTTTTT. Protein sequence: CASSNTVGGANTGELFF. Using reference TRBV5-1 and TRBJ2-2 for the parts outside the CDR3, the full variable domain is KAGVTQTPRYLIKTRGQQVTLSCSPISGHRSVSWYQQTPGQGLQFLFEYFSETQRNKGNFPGRFSGRQFSNSRSEMNVSTLELGDSALYLCASSNTVGGANTGELFFGEGSRLTVL.

The chain has TRBV9 and TRBJ2-3, with 8 positions matching TRBD2. V lost 4 bases to trimming and J lost 1 base; unmatched junction nucleotides: 5. Germline values: CDR1 SGDLS, CDR2 YYNGEE. The CDR3 consists of 15 residues. CDR3 sequence: CASSFHSGGTDTQYF. CDR3 nucleotide sequence: TGTGCCAGCAGCTTCCATAGCGGGGGCACAGATACGCAGTATTTT.

The chain uses TRBV5-8 and TRBJ2-3; D is possibly TRBD2 (7 bases). The CDR3 is 14 amino acids. Germline lookup yields CDR1 SGHTS and CDR2 YDEGEE. Trimming removed 2 bases from V and 3 bases from J, with 10 bases in between. This chain's CDR3 is CASSLGGETDTQYF. DNA of the CDR3: TGTGCCAGCAGCTTAGGGGGGGAGACAGATACGCAGTATTTT.

The gene calls are TRBV27 and TRBJ2-1, with TRBD2 identical over 10 bases. CDR1 is MNHEY, CDR2 SMNVEV, per germline (reference sequence). Trimming took 3 bases from V and 12 from J; bases not matched to a gene: 5. The CDR3 consists of 13 residues. This CDR3 reads CASSFLAGEVQFF. The CDR3, as DNA: TGTGCCAGCAGTTTTCTAGCGGGAGAGGTGCAGTTCTTC.

This clone was counted only a few times. The V gene is TRBV6-5, the J gene TRBJ2-2, with D unclear. Germline assignment: CDR1 MNHEY and CDR2 SVGAGI. The CDR3 runs to 13 residues. The ends were cut back, 6 bases at V and 2 bases at J, with 7 bases in the middle. The CDR3 DNA follows: TGTGCCAGCAGCAACCCTAACACCGGGGAGCTGTTTTTT. Translation gives CASSNPNTGELFF.

The chain couples TRBV4-2 to TRBJ2-2; a weak D match, TRBD2 (6 bases). In germline, CDR1 is LGHNA, CDR2 YNFKEQ. Deletions cut 1 base from V and 4 bases from J, with 13 bases between. This CDR3 spans 16 amino acids. The DNA of the CDR3 is TGTGCCAGCAGCCAAGTTGTGGGGGGTCCCACCGGGGAGCTGTTTTTT. Translating it yields CASSQVVGGPTGELFF.

This clone was observed a single time. The chain joins TRBV28 to TRBJ2-7; D is unresolved. CDR1 and CDR2 from the germline V gene are MDHEN and SYDVKM. V lost 5 bases and J lost 6, with 17 bases in between. The CDR3 runs to 14 residues. The CDR3 is CASSPPQETREQYF. The CDR3 DNA reads as TGTGCCAGCAGTCCTCCCCAGGAGACGCGCGAGCAGTACTTC.

The sample holds a few counts of this clone. The chain couples TRBV6-5 to TRBJ2-7, with D uncertain. CDR1 and CDR2 from the germline V gene are MNHEY and SVGAGI. The CDR3 is 14 residues long. Trimming cost V 6 bases and J 4 bases, with 16 bases left between them. CDR3 in DNA: TGTGCCAGCAGCAAAGTAACTGGGTCGTACGAGCAGTACTTC. Translated, it gives CASSKVTGSYEQYF.

The table lists this clone with a few counts. The V and J genes are TRBV6-5 and TRBJ2-3; a weak D match, TRBD1 (5 bases). V was clipped by 8 bases and J by 2 bases, with 17 bases between them. The germline V gene encodes CDR1 MNHEY and CDR2 SVGAGI. The CDR3 loop spans 15 amino acids. This CDR3 is CASVTQGTTTDTQYF. The CDR3, as DNA: TGTGCCAGCGTCACCCAGGGAACCACCACAGATACGCAGTATTTT.

Only one count was recorded for this clone. CDR3 amino acids: CASSLAEGGVGNEQFF. As DNA, the CDR3 is TGCGCCAGCAGCTTGGCCGAGGGAGGGGTTGGCAATGAGCAGTTCTTC. V usage is TRBV5-1 and J usage is TRBJ2-1, with 7 bases that match TRBD2. CDR3 length equals 16 residues. Germline CDR1 is SGHRS and CDR2 is YFSETQ. V trimming: 0 bases; J trimming: 6 bases; junction bases outside the gene matches: 9.

About this clone itself: Germline and junction disagree at one end, which may indicate a read error. The rearrangement uses TRBV4-2 and TRBJ2-7; 12 positions agree with TRBD1. There are 17 residues in the CDR3. Germline CDR1 reads LGHNA; CDR2 reads YNFKEQ. The CDR3 is CARSRGGPGQGAYEQYF. The CDR3, as DNA: TGTGCCCGCAGCCGGGGGGGGCCGGGACAGGGGGCGTACGAGCAGTACTTC.

This chain uses TRBV30 with TRBJ1-2; D not certain. The germline CDR1 and CDR2 sequences are GTSNPN and SVGIG (reference sequence). The CDR3 loop spans 12 amino acids. The V end was cut by 2 bases, the J end by 6 bases, with 10 bases between. The CDR3 coding sequence is TGTGCCTGGAGTCACGGTACAGATGGCTACACCTTC. It specifies CAWSHGTDGYTF.

The chain recombines TRBV15 with TRBJ2-1; no clear D gene. V shed 1 base and J shed 5 bases, with 6 bases lying between them. Germline V CDR1 and CDR2: LNHNV, YYDKDF (reference sequence). This CDR3 has 13 amino acids. CDR3 residues: CATSRVPNNEQFF. The CDR3 DNA follows: TGTGCCACCAGCAGAGTCCCAAACAATGAGCAGTTCTTC.

This sequence joins TRBV7-2 and TRBJ2-7; 8 positions match TRBD1. CDR3 length: 15 residues. The V and J ends lost 1 base and 4 bases, in that order; junction bases with no gene match: 6. In germline, CDR1 is SGHTA, CDR2 FQGNSA. The CDR3 DNA follows: TGTGCCAGCAGCTTAGAGGCAGGGGGCGGGTACGAGCAGTACTTC. It codes for CASSLEAGGGYEQYF.

V usage is TRBV29-1 and J usage is TRBJ2-7; D is uncertain. V was cut by 5 bases and J by 1 base, with 6 bases left in between. This CDR3 region has 11 residues. The germline CDR1 and CDR2 sequences are SQVTM and ANQGSEA. In DNA, the CDR3 is TGCAGCGTTTTCGGTTCCTACGAGCAGTACTTC. Encoded protein: CSVFGSYEQYF.

The chain links TRBV28 to TRBJ2-7; 13 positions agree with TRBD2. This CDR3 comprises 14 residues. J gave up 6 bases and V 7 bases, and 6 bases lay outside the gene matches. Germline V gene sequence: CDR1 MDHEN, CDR2 SYDVKM. The CDR3 loop is CASKTGLAGFEQYF. The DNA for the CDR3 is TGTGCCAGCAAGACGGGACTAGCGGGATTCGAGCAGTACTTC.

The chain carries TRBV6-2 or TRBV6-3 and TRBJ2-7; D may correspond to TRBD1 or TRBD2 (5 bases each). Trimming left V 4 bases short and J 9 bases short, with 19 bases between. CDR3 size: 14 residues. Germline CDR1 MNHEY, CDR2 SVGEGT. The CDR3: CASSSGGAIRGQYF. The CDR3 region has the DNA TGTGCCAGCAGTTCTGGGGGAGCAATAAGAGGGCAGTACTTC.

This chain connects TRBV18 to TRBJ2-7, with TRBD1 identical over 9 bases. The CDR3 has 15 residues. Germline V CDR1 and CDR2: KGHSH, LQKENI. V trimming: 4 bases; J trimming: 6 bases; junction bases outside the gene matches: 10. The CDR3 reads CASSLKTGGGLEQYF. CDR3 sequence (DNA): TGTGCCAGCTCACTAAAGACAGGGGGAGGTCTCGAGCAGTACTTC.

V gene TRBV5-1 combines with J gene TRBJ2-5; D not certain. The V end was cut by 2 bases, the J end by 3 bases, with 8 bases between. Germline V lookup: CDR1 SGHRS, CDR2 YFSETQ. CDR3 length: 13 amino acids. The CDR3 is CASSFTEKETQYF. The CDR3 DNA is TGCGCCAGCAGCTTTACAGAGAAAGAGACCCAGTACTTC.

The chain is built from TRBV25-1 and TRBJ2-7, with TRBD2 matching 8 bases. This CDR3 contains 13 residues. Losses at the gene ends were 4 bases for V and 6 bases for J; bases not matched to a gene: 5. Germline CDR1 and CDR2: MGHDK and SYGVNS. CDR3 sequence (DNA): TGTGCCAGCAGTGGTCCGGGAGGGGTCGAGCAGTACTTC. Amino acids: CASSGPGGVEQYF.

The chain carries TRBV5-6 and TRBJ1-2, with a tentative D call TRBD1 (6 bases). Between the trimmed V and J ends, which lost 2 bases and 3 bases, there was a span of 11 bases. Germline assignment: CDR1 SGHDT and CDR2 YYEEEE. This CDR3 has 14 residues. CDR3 coding DNA: TGTGCCAGCAGCTTACAGGGACGCCACTATGGCTACACCTTC. Its translation: CASSLQGRHYGYTF.

This chain links TRBV5-4 with TRBJ2-2; 8 bases map to TRBD1. This CDR3 spans 15 amino acids. Germline trimming cut 5 bases from V and 5 bases from J; bases unmatched to any gene: 8. From germline, CDR1 is SGHNT and CDR2 YYREEE (reference sequence). The CDR3 DNA reads TGTGCCAGCAGTCCACCGACAGGGGTAACCGGGGAGCTGTTTTTT. Amino acid sequence: CASSPPTGVTGELFF.

This chain uses TRBV9 with TRBJ2-7, with 11 positions matching TRBD2. Germline V gene lookup returns CDR1 SGDLS and CDR2 YYNGEE. This CDR3 comprises 14 residues. V lost 3 bases to trimming and J lost 3 bases; unmatched junction nucleotides: 2. The CDR3 nucleotides read TGTGCCAGCAGCGCCGGGACTAGCGGCTACGAGCAGTACTTC. It translates to CASSAGTSGYEQYF.

The chain links TRBV5-1 to TRBJ1-1, with a weak D call TRBD1 (5 bases). The CDR3 runs to 14 residues. V lost 1 base, J lost 5 bases, and 12 bases lay in between. Germline V lookup: CDR1 SGHRS, CDR2 YFSETQ. The CDR3 spells CASSLYAGQTEAFF. The CDR3 DNA is TGCGCCAGCAGCTTGTATGCAGGGCAAACTGAAGCTTTCTTT.

J is TRBJ1-6 and V is TRBV30; D is perhaps TRBD1 (6 bases). The CDR3 extends over 15 amino acids. CDR1 and CDR2 (germline): GTSNPN, SVGIG (reference sequence). Trimming shortened V by 3 bases and J by 7 bases, and 16 bases separated the two germline ends. The CDR3 sequence: CAWSTQGFGNSPLHF. CDR3 DNA: TGTGCCTGGAGCACACAGGGATTCGGGAATTCACCCCTCCACTTT.